The rows below give T cell receptor beta chains drawn from one sample of a study of T cells in placental villitis. Repertoires were generated with immunoSEQ multiplex PCR, while TCRdb's copy carries only in-frame clones and drops some. This sample has several thousand clones; roughly 73% occur once, and the top ten carry over 7.5%. Sequencing input: placental tissue containing maternal and fetal cells. All receptors derive from a human patient with infectious villitis; the placental T cells may come from both mother and fetus. CDR3s include the opening cysteine and the closing phenylalanine or tryptophan. A D gene is named only where the DNA matches it firmly. Some rows mark clone size as missing; the rest say once, few, many or name a class of expanded clone.

clone size: few; J gene: TRBJ2-1; D gene: TRBD1; V gene: TRBV19; CDR3 DNA: TGTGCCAGTAGTATCGTAGGAGGACAGGCCAACAATGAGCAGTTCTTC; CDR3 protein: CASSIVGGQANNEQFF
clone size: .; J gene: TRBJ2-1; D gene: .; V gene: TRBV6-5; CDR3 DNA: TGTGCCAGCAGGATGGACAATGAGCAGTTCTTC; CDR3 protein: CASRMDNEQFF
clone size: few; J gene: TRBJ1-2; D gene: .; V gene: TRBV6-5; CDR3 DNA: TGTGCCAGCCGGCGGGACTATGGCTACACCTTC; CDR3 protein: CASRRDYGYTF
clone size: .; J gene: TRBJ2-5; D gene: .; V gene: TRBV28; CDR3 DNA: TGTGCCAGCAGCACCTCGGGGGACGAAGGACTGTCAGAGACCCAGTACTTC; CDR3 protein: CASSTSGDEGLSETQYF
clone size: .; J gene: TRBJ1-2; D gene: .; V gene: TRBV19; CDR3 DNA: TGTGCCAGTAGCGAGTTGGGGCACCCTCCATCCTCGGGCTACACCTTC; CDR3 protein: CASSELGHPPSSGYTF
clone size: few; J gene: TRBJ2-5; D gene: TRBD1; V gene: TRBV28; CDR3 DNA: TGTGCCAGCAGAAGACAGGGGGCTTCTAACCAAGAGACCCAGTACTTC; CDR3 protein: CASRRQGASNQETQYF
clone size: .; J gene: TRBJ1-2; D gene: TRBD1; V gene: TRBV6-5; CDR3 DNA: TGTGCCAGCAGCGCATACGGGACAGGGAATGGCTACACCTTC; CDR3 protein: CASSAYGTGNGYTF
clone size: .; J gene: TRBJ2-2; D gene: .; V gene: TRBV4-2; CDR3 DNA: TGTGCCAGCAGCCGAGATGGCCCCGGGGAGCTGTTTTTT; CDR3 protein: CASSRDGPGELFF
clone size: .; J gene: TRBJ2-2; D gene: .; V gene: TRBV3-1/TRBV3-2; CDR3 DNA: TGTGCCAGCAGCCAGGCCATTTGGGGCGGGGAGCTGTTTTTT; CDR3 protein: CASSQAIWGGELFF
clone size: once; J gene: TRBJ2-6; D gene: TRBD2; V gene: TRBV9; CDR3 DNA: TGTGCCAGCAGCGTACCCCTGAGGTCGGGGGGCTCTGGGGCCAACGTCCTGACTTTC; CDR3 protein: CASSVPLRSGGSGANVLTF
clone size: once; J gene: TRBJ1-2; D gene: .; V gene: TRBV7-2; CDR3 DNA: TGTGCCAGCAGCTTAAACCCGGGATCGGCCGTCTACACCTTC; CDR3 protein: CASSLNPGSAVYTF
clone size: .; J gene: TRBJ1-6; D gene: .; V gene: TRBV5-1; CDR3 DNA: TGCGCCAGCAGCTTGGAGAAGGATTCACCCCTCCACTTT; CDR3 protein: CASSLEKDSPLHF
clone size: .; J gene: TRBJ2-7; D gene: TRBD1; V gene: TRBV6-5; CDR3 DNA: TGTGCCAGCAGTTACGGGACAGCGAGCTCCTACGAGCAGTACTTC; CDR3 protein: CASSYGTASSYEQYF
clone size: .; J gene: TRBJ1-2; D gene: .; V gene: TRBV6-5; CDR3 DNA: TGTGCCAGCAGAAGAGACTATGGCTACACCTTC; CDR3 protein: CASRRDYGYTF
clone size: .; J gene: TRBJ2-4; D gene: TRBD2; V gene: TRBV6-4; CDR3 DNA: TGTGCCAGCAGCCCTACTAGCGGGGGGACAAACATTCAGTACTTC; CDR3 protein: CASSPTSGGTNIQYF
clone size: .; J gene: TRBJ2-5; D gene: .; V gene: TRBV7-3; CDR3 DNA: TGTGCCAGCAGCGAGGGGCAGGGAGGTTGGGGGGAGACCCAGTACTTC; CDR3 protein: CASSEGQGGWGETQYF
clone size: few; J gene: TRBJ1-2; D gene: .; V gene: TRBV12-3/TRBV12-4; CDR3 DNA: TGTGCCAGCAGTTTGAGGGTCGACTATGGCTACACCTTC; CDR3 protein: CASSLRVDYGYTF
clone size: .; J gene: TRBJ2-5; D gene: TRBD2; V gene: TRBV20-1; CDR3 DNA: TGCAGTGCTAGTCGACTAGCGGGGGGTAAAGAGACCCAGTACTTC; CDR3 protein: CSASRLAGGKETQYF
clone size: few; J gene: TRBJ2-7; D gene: .; V gene: TRBV4-1; CDR3 DNA: TGCGCCAGCAGCCAAGAATGGCAACCGGTTTCCTACGAGCAGTACTTC; CDR3 protein: CASSQEWQPVSYEQYF
clone size: .; J gene: TRBJ1-6; D gene: .; V gene: TRBV2; CDR3 DNA: TGTGCCAGCAGGGGGCTTAATTCACCCCTCCACTTT; CDR3 protein: CASRGLNSPLHF
clone size: .; J gene: TRBJ2-3; D gene: TRBD2; V gene: TRBV30; CDR3 DNA: TGTGCCTGGAGTCGGCTAGCGGCTAGCACAGATACGCAGTATTTT; CDR3 protein: CAWSRLAASTDTQYF
clone size: .; J gene: TRBJ2-2; D gene: .; V gene: TRBV5-1; CDR3 DNA: TGCGCCAGCAGCTTGGAACTAGCAGTAGCCGGGGAGCTGTTTTTT; CDR3 protein: CASSLELAVAGELFF
clone size: .; J gene: TRBJ2-1; D gene: .; V gene: TRBV7-9; CDR3 DNA: TGTGCCAGCAGCGGGGGCCTAAGGGATGAGCAGTTCTTC; CDR3 protein: CASSGGLRDEQFF
clone size: .; J gene: TRBJ2-5; D gene: .; V gene: TRBV4-3; CDR3 DNA: TGCGCCAGCAGCCAAGCAGGCCCACAGGGAGGGGAGACCCAGTACTTC; CDR3 protein: CASSQAGPQGGETQYF
clone size: .; J gene: TRBJ1-5; D gene: .; V gene: TRBV2; CDR3 DNA: TGTGCCAGCAGTGAAAGGGGAAATCAGCCCCAGCATTTT; CDR3 protein: CASSERGNQPQHF